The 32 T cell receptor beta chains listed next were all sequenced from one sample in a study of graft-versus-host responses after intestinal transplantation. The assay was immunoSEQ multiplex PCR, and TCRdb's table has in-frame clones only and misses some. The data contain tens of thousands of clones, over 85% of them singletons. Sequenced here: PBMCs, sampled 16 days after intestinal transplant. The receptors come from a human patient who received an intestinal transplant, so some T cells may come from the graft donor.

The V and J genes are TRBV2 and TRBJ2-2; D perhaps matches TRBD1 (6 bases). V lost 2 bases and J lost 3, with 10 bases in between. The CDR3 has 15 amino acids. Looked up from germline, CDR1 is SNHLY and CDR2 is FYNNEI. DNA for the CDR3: TGTGCCAGCAGTGAATATGGACAGTACACCGGGGAGCTGTTTTTT. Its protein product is CASSEYGQYTGELFF.

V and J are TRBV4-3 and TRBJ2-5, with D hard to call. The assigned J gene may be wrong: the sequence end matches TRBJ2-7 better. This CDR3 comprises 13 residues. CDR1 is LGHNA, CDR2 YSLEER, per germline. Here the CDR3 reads CASSQVGSYEQYF. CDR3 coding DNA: TGCGCCAGCAGCCAAGTGGGCAGCTACGAGCAGTACTTC.

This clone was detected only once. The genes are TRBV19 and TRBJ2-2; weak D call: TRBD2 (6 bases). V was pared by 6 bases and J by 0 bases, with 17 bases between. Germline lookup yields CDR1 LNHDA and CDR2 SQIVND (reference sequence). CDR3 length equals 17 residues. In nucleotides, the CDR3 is TGTGCCAGTAGAGGTTTGGGGACTGGGGCGAACACCGGGGAGCTGTTTTTT. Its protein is CASRGLGTGANTGELFF.

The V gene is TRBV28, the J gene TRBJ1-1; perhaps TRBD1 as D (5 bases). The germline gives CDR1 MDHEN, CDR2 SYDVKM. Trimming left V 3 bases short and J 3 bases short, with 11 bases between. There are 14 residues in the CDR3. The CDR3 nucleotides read TGTGCCAGCAGTTTGCAGGGCGTACACACTGAAGCTTTCTTT. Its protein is CASSLQGVHTEAFF.

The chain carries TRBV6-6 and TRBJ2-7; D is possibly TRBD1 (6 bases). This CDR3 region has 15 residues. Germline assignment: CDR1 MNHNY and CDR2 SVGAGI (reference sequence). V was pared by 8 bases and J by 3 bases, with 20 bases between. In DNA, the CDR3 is TGTGCCAGCCGAAATCCTAGGACAGCAGTCTACGAGCAGTACTTC. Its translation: CASRNPRTAVYEQYF.

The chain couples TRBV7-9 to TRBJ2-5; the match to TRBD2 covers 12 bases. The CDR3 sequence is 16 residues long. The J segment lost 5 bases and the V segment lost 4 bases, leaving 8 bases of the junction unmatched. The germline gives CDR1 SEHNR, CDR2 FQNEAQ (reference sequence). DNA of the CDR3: TGTGCCAGCAGCTCGACCGGGACTAGCGGGTGGGAGACCCAGTACTTC. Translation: CASSSTGTSGWETQYF.

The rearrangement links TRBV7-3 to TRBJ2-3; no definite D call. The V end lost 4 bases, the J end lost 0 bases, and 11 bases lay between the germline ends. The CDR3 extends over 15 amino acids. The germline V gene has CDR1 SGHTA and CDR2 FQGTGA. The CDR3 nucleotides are TGTGCCAGCAGCTCCTCGGGCGCTAGCACAGATACGCAGTATTTT. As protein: CASSSSGASTDTQYF.

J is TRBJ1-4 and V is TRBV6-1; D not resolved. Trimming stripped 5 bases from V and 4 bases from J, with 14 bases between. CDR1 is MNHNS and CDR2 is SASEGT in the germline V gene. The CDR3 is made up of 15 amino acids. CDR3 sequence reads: CASSPSLAGNEKLFF. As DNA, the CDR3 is TGTGCCAGCAGTCCGTCCCTTGCTGGTAATGAAAAACTGTTTTTT.

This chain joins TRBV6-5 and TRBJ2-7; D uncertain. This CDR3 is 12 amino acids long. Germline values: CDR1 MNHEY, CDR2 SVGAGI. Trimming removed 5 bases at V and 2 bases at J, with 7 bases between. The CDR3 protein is CASSIPTYEQYF. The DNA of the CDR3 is TGTGCCAGCAGTATTCCAACCTACGAGCAGTACTTC.

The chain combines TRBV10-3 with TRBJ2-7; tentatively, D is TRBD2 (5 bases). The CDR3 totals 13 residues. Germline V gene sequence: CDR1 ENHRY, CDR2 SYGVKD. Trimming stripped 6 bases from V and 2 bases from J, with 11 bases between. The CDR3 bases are TGTGCCATCAGGCAGGACTCAGCCTACGAGCAGTACTTC. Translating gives CAIRQDSAYEQYF.

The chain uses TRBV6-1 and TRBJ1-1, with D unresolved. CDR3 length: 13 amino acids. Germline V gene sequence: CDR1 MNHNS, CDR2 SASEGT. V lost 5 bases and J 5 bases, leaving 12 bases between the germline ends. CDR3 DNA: TGTGCCAGCAGTCCCTTAACTGTAACTGAAGCTTTCTTT. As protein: CASSPLTVTEAFF.

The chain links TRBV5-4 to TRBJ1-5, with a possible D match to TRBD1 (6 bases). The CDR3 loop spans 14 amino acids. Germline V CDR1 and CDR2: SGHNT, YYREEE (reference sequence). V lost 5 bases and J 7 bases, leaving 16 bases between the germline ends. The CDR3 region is CASSYPGEGQPQHF. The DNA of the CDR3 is TGTGCCAGCAGTTATCCAGGGGAAGGCCAGCCCCAGCATTTT.

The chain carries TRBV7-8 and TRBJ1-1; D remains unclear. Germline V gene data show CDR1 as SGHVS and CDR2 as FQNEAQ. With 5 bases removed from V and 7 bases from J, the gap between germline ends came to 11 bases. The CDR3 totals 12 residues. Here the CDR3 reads CASSPDGIEAFF. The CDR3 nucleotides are TGTGCCAGCAGCCCAGACGGGATTGAAGCTTTCTTT.

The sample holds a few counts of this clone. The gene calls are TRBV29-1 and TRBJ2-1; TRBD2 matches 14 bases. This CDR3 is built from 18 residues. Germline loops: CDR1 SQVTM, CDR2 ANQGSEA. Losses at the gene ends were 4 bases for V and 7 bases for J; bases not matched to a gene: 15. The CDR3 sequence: CSVGERGLAGGSRNEQFF. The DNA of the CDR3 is TGCAGCGTTGGGGAGCGTGGACTAGCGGGAGGCTCGAGGAATGAGCAGTTCTTC.

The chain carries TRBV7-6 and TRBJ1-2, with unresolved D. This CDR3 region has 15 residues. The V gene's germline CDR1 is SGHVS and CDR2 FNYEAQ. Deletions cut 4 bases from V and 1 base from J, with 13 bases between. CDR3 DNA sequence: TGTGCCAGCAGCTCGCAACTAAAGCGTAACTATGGCTACACCTTC. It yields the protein CASSSQLKRNYGYTF.

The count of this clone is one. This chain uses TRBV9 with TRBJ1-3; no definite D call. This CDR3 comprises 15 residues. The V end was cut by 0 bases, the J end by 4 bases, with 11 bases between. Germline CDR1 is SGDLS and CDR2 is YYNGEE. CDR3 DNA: TGTGCCAGCAGCGTAGGATCAGTGGCCGGAAACACCATATATTTT. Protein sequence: CASSVGSVAGNTIYF.

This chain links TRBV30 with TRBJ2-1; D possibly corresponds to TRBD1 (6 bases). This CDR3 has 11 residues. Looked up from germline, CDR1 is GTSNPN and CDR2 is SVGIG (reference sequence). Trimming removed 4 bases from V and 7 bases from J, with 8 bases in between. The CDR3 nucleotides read TGTGCCTGGACCGGGACAAATGAGCAGTTCTTC. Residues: CAWTGTNEQFF.

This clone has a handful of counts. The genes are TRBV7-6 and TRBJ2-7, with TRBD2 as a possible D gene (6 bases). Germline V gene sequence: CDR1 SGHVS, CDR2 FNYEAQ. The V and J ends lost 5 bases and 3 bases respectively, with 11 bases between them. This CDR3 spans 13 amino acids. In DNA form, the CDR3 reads TGTGCCAGCAGCCCGGGGGTCCGCTACGAGCAGTACTTC. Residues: CASSPGVRYEQYF.

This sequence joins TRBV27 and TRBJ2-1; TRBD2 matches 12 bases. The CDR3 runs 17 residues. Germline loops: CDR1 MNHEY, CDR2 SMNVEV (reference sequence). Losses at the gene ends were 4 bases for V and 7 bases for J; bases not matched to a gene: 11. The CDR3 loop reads CASSSFLAGGRGNEQFF. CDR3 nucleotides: TGTGCCAGCAGTTCTTTTCTAGCGGGAGGGAGAGGGAATGAGCAGTTCTTC.

The CDR3 sequence is CASIGRTGNNEKLFF. In nucleotides, the CDR3 is TGTGCCAGCATTGGAAGGACGGGGAATAATGAAAAACTGTTTTTT. The V call is TRBV6-1, the J call TRBJ1-4; D gene unclear. Trimming left V 7 bases short and J 4 bases short, with 16 bases between. Germline CDR1 is MNHNS and CDR2 is SASEGT. This CDR3 is built from 15 residues.

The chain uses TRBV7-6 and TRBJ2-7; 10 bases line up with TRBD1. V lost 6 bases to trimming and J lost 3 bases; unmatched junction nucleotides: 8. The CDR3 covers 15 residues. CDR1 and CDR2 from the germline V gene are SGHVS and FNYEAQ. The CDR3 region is CASSSDRGQYYEQYF. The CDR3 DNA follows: TGTGCCAGCAGTTCCGACAGGGGGCAATACTACGAGCAGTACTTC.

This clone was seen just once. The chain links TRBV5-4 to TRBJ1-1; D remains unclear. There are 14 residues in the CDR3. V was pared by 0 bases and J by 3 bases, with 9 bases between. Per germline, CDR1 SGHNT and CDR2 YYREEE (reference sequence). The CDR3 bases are TGTGCCAGCAGCTTGGAGAGGGCGGACACTGAAGCTTTCTTT. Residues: CASSLERADTEAFF.

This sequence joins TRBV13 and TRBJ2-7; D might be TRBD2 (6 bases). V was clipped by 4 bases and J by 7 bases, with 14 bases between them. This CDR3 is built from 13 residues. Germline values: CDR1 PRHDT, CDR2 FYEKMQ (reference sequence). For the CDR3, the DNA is TGTGCCAGCAGCTCGCGACTAGTAGAGGAGCAGTACTTC. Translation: CASSSRLVEEQYF. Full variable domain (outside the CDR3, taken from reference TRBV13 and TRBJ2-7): AAGVIQSPRHLIKEKRETATLKCYPIPRHDTVYWYQQGPGQDPQFLISFYEKMQSDKGSIPDRFSAQQFSDYHSELNMSSLELGDSALYFCASSSRLVEEQYFGPGTRLTVT.

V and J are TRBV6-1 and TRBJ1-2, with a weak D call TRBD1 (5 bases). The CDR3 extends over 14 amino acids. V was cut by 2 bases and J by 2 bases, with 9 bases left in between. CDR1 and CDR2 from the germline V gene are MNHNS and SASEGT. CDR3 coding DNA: TGTGCCAGCAGTGAATCACCAGGGAACTATGGCTACACCTTC. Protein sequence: CASSESPGNYGYTF.

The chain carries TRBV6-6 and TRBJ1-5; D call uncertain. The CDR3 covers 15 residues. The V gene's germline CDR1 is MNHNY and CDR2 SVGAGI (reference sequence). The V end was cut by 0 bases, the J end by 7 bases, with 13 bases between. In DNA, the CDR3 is TGTGCCAGCAGTTACTCCGCAGCTGTTAGCCAGCCCCAGCATTTT. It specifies CASSYSAAVSQPQHF.

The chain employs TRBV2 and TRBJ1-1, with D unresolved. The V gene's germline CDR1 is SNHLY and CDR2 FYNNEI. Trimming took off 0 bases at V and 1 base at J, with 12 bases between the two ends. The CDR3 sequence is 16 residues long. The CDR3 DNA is TGTGCCAGCAGTGAAGCGCACGCAGTGAAGAACACTGAAGCTTTCTTT. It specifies CASSEAHAVKNTEAFF. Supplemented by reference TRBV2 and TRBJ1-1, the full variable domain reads EPEVTQTPSHQVTQMGQEVILRCVPISNHLYFYWYRQILGQKVEFLVSFYNNEISEKSEIFDDQFSVERPDGSNFTLKIRSTKLEDSAMYFCASSEAHAVKNTEAFFGQGTRLTVV.

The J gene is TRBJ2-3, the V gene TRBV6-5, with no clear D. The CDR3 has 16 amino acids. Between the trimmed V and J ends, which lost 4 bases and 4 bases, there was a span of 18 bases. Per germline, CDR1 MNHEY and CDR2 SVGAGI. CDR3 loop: CASSSKPPYYADTQYF. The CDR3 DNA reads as TGTGCCAGCAGTTCCAAACCCCCTTATTACGCAGATACGCAGTATTTT.

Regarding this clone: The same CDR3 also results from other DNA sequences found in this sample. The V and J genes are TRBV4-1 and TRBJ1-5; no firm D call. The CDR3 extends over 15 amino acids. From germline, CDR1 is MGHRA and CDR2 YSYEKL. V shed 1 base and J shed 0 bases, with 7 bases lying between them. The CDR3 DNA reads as TGCGCCAGCAGCCAAGGCCAGCATAGCAATCAGCCCCAGCATTTT. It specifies CASSQGQHSNQPQHF.

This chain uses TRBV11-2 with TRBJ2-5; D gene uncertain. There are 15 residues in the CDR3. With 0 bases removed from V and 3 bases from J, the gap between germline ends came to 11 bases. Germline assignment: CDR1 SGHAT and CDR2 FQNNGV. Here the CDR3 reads CASSLDWGREETQYF. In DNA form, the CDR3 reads TGTGCCAGCAGCTTAGATTGGGGTCGGGAAGAGACCCAGTACTTC.

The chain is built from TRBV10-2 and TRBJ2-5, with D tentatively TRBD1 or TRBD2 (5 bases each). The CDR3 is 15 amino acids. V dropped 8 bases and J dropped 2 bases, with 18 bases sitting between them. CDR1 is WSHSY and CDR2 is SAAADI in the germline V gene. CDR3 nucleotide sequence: TGCGCCAGCCGTCGCCGGGACGGTGGACAAGAGACCCAGTACTTC. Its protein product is CASRRRDGGQETQYF.

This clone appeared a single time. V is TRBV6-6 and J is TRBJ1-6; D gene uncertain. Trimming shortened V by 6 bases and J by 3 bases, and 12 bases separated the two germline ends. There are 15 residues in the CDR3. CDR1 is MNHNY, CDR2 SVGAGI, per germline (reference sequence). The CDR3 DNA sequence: TGTGCCAGCAGGGAGATGGCCCTCTATAATTCACCCCTCCACTTT. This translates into CASREMALYNSPLHF.

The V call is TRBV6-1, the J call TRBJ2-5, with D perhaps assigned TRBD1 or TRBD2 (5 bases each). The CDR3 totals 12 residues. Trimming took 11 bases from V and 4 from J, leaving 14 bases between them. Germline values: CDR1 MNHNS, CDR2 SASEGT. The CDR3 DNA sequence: TGTGCCTGCTTGAGTGGGGGAGAGACCCAGTACTTC. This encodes CACLSGGETQYF.